This entry is about one T cell receptor beta chain. Its antigen is unknown. Base qualities were left out, and no much larger clone turns up one base away. In light of the paper, this sample's time point label describes: pre-reinfection, 55 to 20 weeks before reinfection detection. Sorted cells were sequenced directly ex vivo, with no in vitro expansion before TCR sequencing. Donors were people who inject drugs enrolled in the Montreal Acute Hepatitis C Cohort Study (HEPCO) in Canada. As controls, total naive CD8 T cells were sorted as viable CD3+ CD8+ CD45RO- cells from a couple of donors at all three reinfection time points. Before sorting, cryopreserved peripheral blood mononuclear cells were thawed and used as the source for purifying CD8 T cells. CD8 T cells were enriched by negative selection with the MACS CD8+ T cell Isolation Kit. Cells were sorted on a BD FACSAria II sorter running FACSDiva software, and FlowJo was used to analyze the data.

The data derive from a study of memory CD8 T cells in hepatitis C reinfection (dated 2017 in TCRdb). In terms of the full investigation: Among the donors, a few cleared two back-to-back HCV infections on their own, whereas two got rid of a primary infection but ended up chronically infected after reinfection. A case counted as HCV reinfection when an HCV RNA test came back positive after two negative tests taken at least 60 days apart. Pre-reinfection samples were collected between 55 and 20 weeks before reinfection was detected. The TCR beta repertoire of virus-specific CD8 T cells was tracked longitudinally in a few donors across an HCV reinfection episode. Between about 2008 and 2012, about 5 reinfection cases that had stored pre-reinfection samples were identified. Participants who had resolved a prior HCV infection were followed every 3 months in the reinfection study.

Library method: the immunoSEQ multiplex PCR assay. Genomic DNA was extracted from the sorted cells, and the TCR beta V, D and J regions were sequenced using the automated high-throughput method of Adaptive Biotechnologies. A two-step, bias-controlled multiplex PCR was used to amplify the CDR3 regions. An Illumina instrument was used to sequence the amplified TCR beta libraries. The study's processing was this. Demultiplexed reads were processed to lower amplification and sequencing bias, and the IMGT database was used to assign CDR3 sequences to gene families. ImmunoSEQ software version 2.0 was used to analyze the repertoire data. Out-of-frame sequences and sequences containing stop codons in the CDR3 were removed from the clonotype lists. Any clonotype with a frequency under 0.01% was left out, since that frequency corresponded to less than one cell. To get richness, observed richness was divided by input cell number, while evenness came from dividing Shannon entropy by log observed richness. Repertoire diversity and similarity between time points were quantified using Simpson diversity and Morisita-Horn overlap indices. Clonotypes were grouped as dominant (>1%), sub-dominant (0.5-0.99%), low abundance (0.1-0.49%) or lowest abundance (<0.1%). For the germline index, total nucleotide additions were subtracted from total CDR3 length, and that difference was then divided by total CDR3 length. In TCRdb, the immuneACCESS table is reduced to in-frame sequences with V and J assigned. These tables do not hold every clone; where another copy was compared, an unresolved V gene accounts for under half, and the others remain unexplained. V and J calls and clone size are copied from that table; D and trimming were computed from the DNA. A total of approximately 50,000 clones appear in this sample, 89% of them only once. The leading ten clones occupy about 1% of the sample.

Reading the germline V gene gives CDR1 MDHEN and CDR2 SYDVKM. Trimming leaves V shorter by 2 bases and J shorter by 6 bases, with the junction holding 8 bases beyond the gene matches. The CDR3 numbers 16 residues from cysteine through phenylalanine. Kept here is only the CDR3 DNA, which spans 48 bases and is read in frame from base 1. The research as a whole found: Because the study included only a few donors, definitive conclusions about public clonotypes linked to secondary clearance could not be reached.

This TCR derives from a man aged 18 to 30 with hepatitis C virus infection. The rearrangement combines TRBV28 with TRBJ2-1, with 9 bases matching TRBD2. Source material: naive CD8+ T cells sorted from blood. Interpreted using the paper, the cell subset or site label stands for: total naive CD8+CD45RO- T cells. DNA sequence: TGTGCCAGCAGTTTAGGGCTAGCGGGAACTTTCAATGAGCAGTTCTTC. This encodes CASSLGLAGTFNEQFF.